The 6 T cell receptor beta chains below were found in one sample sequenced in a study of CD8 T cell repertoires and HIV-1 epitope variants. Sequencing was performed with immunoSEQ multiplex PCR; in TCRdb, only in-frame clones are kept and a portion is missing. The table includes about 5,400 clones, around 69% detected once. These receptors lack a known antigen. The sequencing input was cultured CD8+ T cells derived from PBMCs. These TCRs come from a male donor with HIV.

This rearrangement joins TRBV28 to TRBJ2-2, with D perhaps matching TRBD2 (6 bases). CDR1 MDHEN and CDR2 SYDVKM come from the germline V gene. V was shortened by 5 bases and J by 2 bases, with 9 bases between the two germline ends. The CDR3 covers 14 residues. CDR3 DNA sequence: TGTGCCAGCAGTCACGGGGGAAACACCGGGGAGCTGTTTTTT. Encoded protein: CASSHGGNTGELFF.

The DNA for the CDR3 is TGTGCCAGCAGCCCGGACACCGGGGAGCTGTTTTTT. Amino acids: CASSPDTGELFF. V and J are TRBV7-2 and TRBJ2-2, with D unresolved. The V gene lost 5 bases and the J gene lost 3 bases, with 4 bases spanning the gap. Looked up from germline, CDR1 is SGHTA and CDR2 is FQGNSA. The CDR3 length is 12 residues.

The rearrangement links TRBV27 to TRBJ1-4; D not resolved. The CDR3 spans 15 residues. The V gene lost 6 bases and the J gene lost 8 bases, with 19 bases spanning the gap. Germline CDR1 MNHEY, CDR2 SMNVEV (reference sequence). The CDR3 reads CASSLDPGPGEKLFF. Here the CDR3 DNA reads TGTGCCAGCAGCCTAGACCCCGGACCGGGAGAAAAACTGTTTTTT.

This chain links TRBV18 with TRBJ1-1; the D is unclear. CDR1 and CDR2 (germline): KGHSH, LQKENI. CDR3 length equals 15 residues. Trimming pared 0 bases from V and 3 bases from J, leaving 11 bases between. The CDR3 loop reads CASSPPGLADTEAFF. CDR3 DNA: TGTGCCAGCTCACCACCTGGACTGGCGGACACTGAAGCTTTCTTT.

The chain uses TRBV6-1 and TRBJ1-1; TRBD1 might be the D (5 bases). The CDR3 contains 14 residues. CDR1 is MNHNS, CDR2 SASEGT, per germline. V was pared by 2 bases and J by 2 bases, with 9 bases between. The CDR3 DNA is TGTGCCAGCAGTGAATGGGGCAGCAACACTGAAGCTTTCTTT. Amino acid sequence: CASSEWGSNTEAFF.

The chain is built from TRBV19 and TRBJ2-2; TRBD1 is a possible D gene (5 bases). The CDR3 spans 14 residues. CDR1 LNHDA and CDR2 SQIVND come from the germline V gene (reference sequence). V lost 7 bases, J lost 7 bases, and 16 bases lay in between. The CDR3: CASKEGAQGGELFF. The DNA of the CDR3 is TGTGCCAGTAAGGAAGGGGCGCAAGGCGGGGAGCTGTTTTTT.